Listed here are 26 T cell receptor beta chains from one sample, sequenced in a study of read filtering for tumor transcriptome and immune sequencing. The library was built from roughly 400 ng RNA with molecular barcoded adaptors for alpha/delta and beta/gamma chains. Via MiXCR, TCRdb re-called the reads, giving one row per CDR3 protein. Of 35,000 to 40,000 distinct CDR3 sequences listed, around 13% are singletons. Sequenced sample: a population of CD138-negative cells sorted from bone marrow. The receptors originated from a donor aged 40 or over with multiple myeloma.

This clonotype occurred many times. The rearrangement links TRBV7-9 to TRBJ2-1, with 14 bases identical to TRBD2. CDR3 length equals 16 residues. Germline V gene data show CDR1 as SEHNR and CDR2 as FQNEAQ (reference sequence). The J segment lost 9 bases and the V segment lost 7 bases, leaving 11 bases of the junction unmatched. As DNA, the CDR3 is TGTGCCAGCAACGAGTATGGGACTAGCGGGAGAAGTGAGCAGTTCTTC. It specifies CASNEYGTSGRSEQFF. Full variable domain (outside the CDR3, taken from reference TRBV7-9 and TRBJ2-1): DTGVSQNPRHKITKRGQNVTFRCDPISEHNRLYWYRQTLGQGPEFLTYFQNEAQLEKSRLLSDRFSAERPKGSFSTLEIQRTEQGDSAMYLCASNEYGTSGRSEQFFGPGTRLTVL.

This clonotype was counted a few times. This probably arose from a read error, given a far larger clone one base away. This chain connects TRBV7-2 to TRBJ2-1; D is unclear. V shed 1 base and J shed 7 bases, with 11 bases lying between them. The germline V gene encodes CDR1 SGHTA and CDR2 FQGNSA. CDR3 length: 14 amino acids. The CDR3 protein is CASSLGPSANEQFF. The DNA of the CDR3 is TGTGCCAGCAGCTTAGGGCCCTCAGCGAATGAGCAGTTCTTC.

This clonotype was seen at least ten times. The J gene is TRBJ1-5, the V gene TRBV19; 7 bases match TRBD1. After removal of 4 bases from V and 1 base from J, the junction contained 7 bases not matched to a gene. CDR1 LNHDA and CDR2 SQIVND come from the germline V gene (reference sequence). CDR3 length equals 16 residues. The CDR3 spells CASSTMTGRSNQPQHF. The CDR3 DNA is TGTGCCAGTAGTACTATGACAGGGAGAAGCAATCAGCCCCAGCATTTT.

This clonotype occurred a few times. CDR3 residues: CASSLATSGRASEQFF. The CDR3 DNA is TGTGCCAGCAGCTTGGCGACTAGCGGGAGGGCCAGTGAGCAGTTCTTC. The J gene is TRBJ2-1, the V gene TRBV5-8; TRBD2 aligns across 14 bases. This CDR3 has 16 residues. In germline, CDR1 is SGHTS, CDR2 YDEGEE. V dropped 0 bases and J dropped 9; count of bases not matched to a gene: 5.

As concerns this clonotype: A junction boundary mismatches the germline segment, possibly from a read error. The CDR3 protein is CASGQQGTSNQPQHF. The CDR3 DNA sequence: TGCGCCAGTGGTCAGCAGGGGACTAGCAATCAGCCCCAGCATTTT. This chain connects TRBV19 to TRBJ1-5; possibly TRBD1 for D (6 bases). CDR3 length equals 15 residues. The germline V gene encodes CDR1 LNHDA and CDR2 SQIVND (reference sequence).

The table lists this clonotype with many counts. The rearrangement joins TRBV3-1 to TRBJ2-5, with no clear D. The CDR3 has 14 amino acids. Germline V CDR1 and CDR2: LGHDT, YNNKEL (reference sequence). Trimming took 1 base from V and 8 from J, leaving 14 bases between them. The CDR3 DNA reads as TGTGCCAGCAGCCAAGGAGCAGCTGTCAGAACCCAGTACTTC. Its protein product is CASSQGAAVRTQYF.

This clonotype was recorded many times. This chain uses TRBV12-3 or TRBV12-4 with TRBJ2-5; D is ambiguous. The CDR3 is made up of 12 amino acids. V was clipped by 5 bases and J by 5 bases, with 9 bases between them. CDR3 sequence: CASSPPRETQYF. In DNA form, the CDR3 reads TGTGCCAGCAGTCCCCCTCGGGAGACCCAGTACTTC.

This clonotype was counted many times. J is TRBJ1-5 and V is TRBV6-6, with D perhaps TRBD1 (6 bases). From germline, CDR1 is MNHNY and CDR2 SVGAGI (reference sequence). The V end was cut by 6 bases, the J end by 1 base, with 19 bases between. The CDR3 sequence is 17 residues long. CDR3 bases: TGTGCCAGCAGCCCCCGGCTCAGGGGCGAGAGCAATCAGCCCCAGCATTTT. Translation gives CASSPRLRGESNQPQHF.

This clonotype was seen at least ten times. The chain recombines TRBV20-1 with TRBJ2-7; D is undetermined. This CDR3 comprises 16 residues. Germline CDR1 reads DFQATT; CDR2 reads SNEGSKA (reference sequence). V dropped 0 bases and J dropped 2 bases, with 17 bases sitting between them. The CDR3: CSARDRTSNSPYEQYF. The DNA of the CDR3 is TGCAGTGCTAGAGATCGGACCTCCAACTCCCCCTACGAGCAGTACTTC.

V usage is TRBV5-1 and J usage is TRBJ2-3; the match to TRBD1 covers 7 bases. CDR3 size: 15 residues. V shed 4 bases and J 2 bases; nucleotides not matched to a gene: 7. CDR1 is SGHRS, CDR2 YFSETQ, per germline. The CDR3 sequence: CASSTKGQTTDTQYF. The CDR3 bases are TGCGCCAGCAGCACGAAGGGACAGACCACAGATACGCAGTATTTT.

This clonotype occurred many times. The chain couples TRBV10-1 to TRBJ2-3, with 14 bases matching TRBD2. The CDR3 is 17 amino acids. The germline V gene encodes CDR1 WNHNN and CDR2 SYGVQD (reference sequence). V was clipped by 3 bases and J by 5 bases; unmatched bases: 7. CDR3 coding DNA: TGCGCCAGCAGTGATACCGGGACTAGCGGGAGTGGAGATACGCAGTATTTT. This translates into CASSDTGTSGSGDTQYF.

CDR3 sequence (DNA): TGCAGCGAGGAGGACAAGGCGGGCTCTGGGGCCAACGTCCTGACTTTC. Translating gives CSEEDKAGSGANVLTF. The gene calls are TRBV29-1 and TRBJ2-6, with D perhaps matching TRBD1 or TRBD2 (5 bases each). V gave up 7 bases and J gave up 0 bases, with 16 bases separating them. Germline values: CDR1 SQVTM, CDR2 ANQGSEA. The CDR3 is 16 residues long.

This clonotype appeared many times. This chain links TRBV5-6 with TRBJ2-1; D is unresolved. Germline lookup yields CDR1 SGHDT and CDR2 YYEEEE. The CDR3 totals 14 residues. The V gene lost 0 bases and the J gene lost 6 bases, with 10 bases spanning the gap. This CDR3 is CASSLGLATNEQFF. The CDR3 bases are TGTGCCAGCAGCTTGGGATTAGCTACCAATGAGCAGTTCTTC.

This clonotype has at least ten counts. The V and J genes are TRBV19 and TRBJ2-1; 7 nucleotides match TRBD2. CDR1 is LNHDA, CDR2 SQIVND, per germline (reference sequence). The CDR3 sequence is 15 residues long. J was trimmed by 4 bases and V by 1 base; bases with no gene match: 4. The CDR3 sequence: CASSIGREGYNEQFF. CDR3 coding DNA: TGTGCCAGTAGTATAGGGAGGGAGGGATACAATGAGCAGTTCTTC.

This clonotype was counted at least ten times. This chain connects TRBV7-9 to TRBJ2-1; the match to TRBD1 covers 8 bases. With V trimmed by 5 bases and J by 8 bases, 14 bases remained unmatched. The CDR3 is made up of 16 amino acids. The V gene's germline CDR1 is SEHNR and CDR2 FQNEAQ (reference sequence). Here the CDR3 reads CASSARRTGRSDEQFF. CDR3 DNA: TGTGCCAGCAGCGCCCGACGGACAGGGAGATCGGATGAGCAGTTCTTC. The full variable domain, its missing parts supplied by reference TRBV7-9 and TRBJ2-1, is DTGVSQNPRHKITKRGQNVTFRCDPISEHNRLYWYRQTLGQGPEFLTYFQNEAQLEKSRLLSDRFSAERPKGSFSTLEIQRTEQGDSAMYLCASSARRTGRSDEQFFGPGTRLTVL.

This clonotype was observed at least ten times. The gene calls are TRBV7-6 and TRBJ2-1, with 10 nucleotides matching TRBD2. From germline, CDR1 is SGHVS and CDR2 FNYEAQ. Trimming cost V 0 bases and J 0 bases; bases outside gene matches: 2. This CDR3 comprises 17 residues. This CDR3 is CASSLAASGSSYNEQFF. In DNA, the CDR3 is TGTGCCAGCAGCTTAGCGGCTAGCGGGAGCTCCTACAATGAGCAGTTCTTC.

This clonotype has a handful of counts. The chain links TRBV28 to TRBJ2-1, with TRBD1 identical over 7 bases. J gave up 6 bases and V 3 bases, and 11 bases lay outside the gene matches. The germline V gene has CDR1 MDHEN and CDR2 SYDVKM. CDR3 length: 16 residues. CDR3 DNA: TGTGCCAGCAGTTTTATAACCCACAGGGGTAGCAATGAGCAGTTCTTC. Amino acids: CASSFITHRGSNEQFF.

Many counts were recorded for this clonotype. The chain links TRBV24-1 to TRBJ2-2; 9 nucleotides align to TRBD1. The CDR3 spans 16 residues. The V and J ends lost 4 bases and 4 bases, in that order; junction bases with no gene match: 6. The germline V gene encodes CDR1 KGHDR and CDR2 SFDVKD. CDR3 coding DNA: TGTGCCACCAGTGAACCAGACAGGGGGGTCACCGGGGAGCTGTTTTTT. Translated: CATSEPDRGVTGELFF.

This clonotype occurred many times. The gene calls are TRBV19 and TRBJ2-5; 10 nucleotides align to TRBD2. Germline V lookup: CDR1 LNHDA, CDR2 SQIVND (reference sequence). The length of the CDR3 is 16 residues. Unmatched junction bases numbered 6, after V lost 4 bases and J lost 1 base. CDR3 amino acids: CASSNGLADLQETQYF. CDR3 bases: TGTGCCAGTAGTAACGGACTAGCGGATCTCCAAGAGACCCAGTACTTC.

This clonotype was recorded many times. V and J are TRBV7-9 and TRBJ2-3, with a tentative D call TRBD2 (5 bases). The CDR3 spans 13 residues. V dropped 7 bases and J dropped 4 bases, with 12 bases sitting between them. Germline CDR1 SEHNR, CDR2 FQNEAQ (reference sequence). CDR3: CASTRLAADTQYF. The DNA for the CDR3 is TGTGCCAGCACTCGGCTAGCCGCAGATACGCAGTATTTT.

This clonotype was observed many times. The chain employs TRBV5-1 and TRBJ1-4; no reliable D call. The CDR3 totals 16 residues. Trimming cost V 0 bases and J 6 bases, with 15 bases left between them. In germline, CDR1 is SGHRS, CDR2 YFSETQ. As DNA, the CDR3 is TGCGCCAGCAGCTTGGCCCCGGGAATTTCAGATGAAAAACTGTTTTTT. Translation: CASSLAPGISDEKLFF.

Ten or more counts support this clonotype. The DNA of the CDR3 is TGTGCCAGCAGAGACGATGGGACTTTGTACAATGAGCAGTTCTTC. This codes for CASRDDGTLYNEQFF. The gene calls are TRBV28 and TRBJ2-1, with D possibly matching TRBD2 (6 bases). The CDR3 is 15 amino acids. Per germline, CDR1 MDHEN and CDR2 SYDVKM. Deletions cut 6 bases from V and 4 bases from J, with 16 bases between.

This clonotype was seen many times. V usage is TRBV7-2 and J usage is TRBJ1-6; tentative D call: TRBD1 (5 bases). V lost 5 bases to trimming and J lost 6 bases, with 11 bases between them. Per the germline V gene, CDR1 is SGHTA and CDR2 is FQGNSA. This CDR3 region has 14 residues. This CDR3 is CASSVGTRNSPLHF. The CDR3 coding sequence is TGTGCCAGCAGCGTCGGGACCCGTAATTCACCCCTCCACTTT.

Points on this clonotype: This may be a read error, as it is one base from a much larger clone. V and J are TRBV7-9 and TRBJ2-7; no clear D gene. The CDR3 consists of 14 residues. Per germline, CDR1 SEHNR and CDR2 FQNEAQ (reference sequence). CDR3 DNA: TGTGCCAGCGGCTTAGGAAGGGATTCCTACGAGCAGTACTTC. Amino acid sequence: CASGLGRDSYEQYF.

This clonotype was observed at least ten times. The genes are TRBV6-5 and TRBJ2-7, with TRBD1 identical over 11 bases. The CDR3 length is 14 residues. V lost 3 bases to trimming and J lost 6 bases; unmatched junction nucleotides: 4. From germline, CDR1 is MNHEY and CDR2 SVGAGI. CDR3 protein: CASSYGTGGTEQYF. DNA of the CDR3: TGTGCCAGCAGTTATGGGACAGGGGGAACCGAGCAGTACTTC.

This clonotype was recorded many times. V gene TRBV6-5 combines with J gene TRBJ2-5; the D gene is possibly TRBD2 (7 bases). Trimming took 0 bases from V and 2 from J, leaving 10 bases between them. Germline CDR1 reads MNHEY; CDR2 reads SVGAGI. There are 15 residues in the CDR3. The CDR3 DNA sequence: TGTGCCAGCAGTTACTCAGCGGGGACACAAGAGACCCAGTACTTC. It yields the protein CASSYSAGTQETQYF.